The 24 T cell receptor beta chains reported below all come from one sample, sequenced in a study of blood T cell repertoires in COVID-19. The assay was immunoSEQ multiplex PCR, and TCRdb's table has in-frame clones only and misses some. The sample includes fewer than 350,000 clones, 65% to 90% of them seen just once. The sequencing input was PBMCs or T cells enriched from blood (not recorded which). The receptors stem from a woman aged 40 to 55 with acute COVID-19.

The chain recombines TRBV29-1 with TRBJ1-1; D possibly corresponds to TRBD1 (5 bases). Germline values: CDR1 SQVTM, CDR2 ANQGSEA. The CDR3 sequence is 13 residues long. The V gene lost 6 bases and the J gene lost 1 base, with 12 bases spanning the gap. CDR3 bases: TGCAGCGTAGCGGGACTGAGGAACACTGAAGCTTTCTTT. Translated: CSVAGLRNTEAFF.

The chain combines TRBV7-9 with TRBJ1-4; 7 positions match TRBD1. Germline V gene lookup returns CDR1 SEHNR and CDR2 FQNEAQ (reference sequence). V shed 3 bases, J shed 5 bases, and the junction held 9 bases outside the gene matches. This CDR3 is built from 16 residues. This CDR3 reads CASSFTPGQQNEKLFF. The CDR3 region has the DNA TGTGCCAGCAGCTTCACACCGGGACAGCAGAATGAAAAACTGTTTTTT.

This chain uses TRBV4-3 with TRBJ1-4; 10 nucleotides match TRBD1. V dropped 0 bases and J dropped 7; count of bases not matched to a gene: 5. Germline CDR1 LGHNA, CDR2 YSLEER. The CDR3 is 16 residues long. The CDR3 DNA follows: TGCGCCAGCAGCCAAGATAAGGGACAGGGGCGTGAAAAACTGTTTTTT. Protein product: CASSQDKGQGREKLFF.

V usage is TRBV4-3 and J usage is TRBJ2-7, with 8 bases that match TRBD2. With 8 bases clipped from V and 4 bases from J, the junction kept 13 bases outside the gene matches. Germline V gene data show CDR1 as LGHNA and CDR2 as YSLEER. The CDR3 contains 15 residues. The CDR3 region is CASLIHGGAKYEQYF. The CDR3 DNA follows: TGCGCCAGCCTAATCCACGGGGGGGCCAAATACGAGCAGTACTTC.

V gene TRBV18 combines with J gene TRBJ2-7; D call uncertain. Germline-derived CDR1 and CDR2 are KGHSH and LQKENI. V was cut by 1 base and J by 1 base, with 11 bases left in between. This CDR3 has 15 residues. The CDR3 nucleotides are TGTGCCAGCTCACCACTGGAGACTGCTTCCTACGAGCAGTACTTC. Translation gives CASSPLETASYEQYF. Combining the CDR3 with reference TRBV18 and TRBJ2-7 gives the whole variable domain NAGVMQNPRHLVRRRGQEARLRCSPMKGHSHVYWYRQLPEEGLKFMVYLQKENIIDESGMPKERFSAEFPKEGPSILRIQQVVRGDSAAYFCASSPLETASYEQYFGPGTRLTVT.

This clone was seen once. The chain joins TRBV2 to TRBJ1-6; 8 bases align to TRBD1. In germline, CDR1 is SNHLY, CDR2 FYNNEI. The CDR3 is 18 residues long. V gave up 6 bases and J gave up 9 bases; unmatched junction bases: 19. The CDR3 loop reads CASSQTGGQGGIGSPLHF. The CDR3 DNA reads TGTGCCAGCAGCCAAACAGGGGGTCAGGGGGGAATAGGTTCACCCCTCCACTTT. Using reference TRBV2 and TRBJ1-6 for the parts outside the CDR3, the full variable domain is EPEVTQTPSHQVTQMGQEVILRCVPISNHLYFYWYRQILGQKVEFLVSFYNNEISEKSEIFDDQFSVERPDGSNFTLKIRSTKLEDSAMYFCASSQTGGQGGIGSPLHFGNGTRLTVT.

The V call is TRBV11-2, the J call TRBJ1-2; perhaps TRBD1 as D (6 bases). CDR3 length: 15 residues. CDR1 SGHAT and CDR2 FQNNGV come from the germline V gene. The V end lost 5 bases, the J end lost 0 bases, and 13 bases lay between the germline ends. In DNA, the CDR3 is TGTGCCAGCAGCCCGCGACAGGCCTCTAACTATGGCTACACCTTC. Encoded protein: CASSPRQASNYGYTF.

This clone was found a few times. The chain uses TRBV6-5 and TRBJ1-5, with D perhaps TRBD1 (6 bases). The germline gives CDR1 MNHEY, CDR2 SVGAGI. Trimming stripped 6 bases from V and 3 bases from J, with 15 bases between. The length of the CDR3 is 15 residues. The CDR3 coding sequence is TGTGCCAGCAGCACTGGACAGACTCTCAATCAGCCCCAGCATTTT. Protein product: CASSTGQTLNQPQHF.

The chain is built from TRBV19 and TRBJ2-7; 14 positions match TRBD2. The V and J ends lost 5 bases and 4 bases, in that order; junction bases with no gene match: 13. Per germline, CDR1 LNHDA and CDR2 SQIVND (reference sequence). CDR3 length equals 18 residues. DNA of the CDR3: TGTGCCAGTAGTGCATCACCGGGACTAGCGGGAGTCGTTTACGAGCAGTACTTC. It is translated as CASSASPGLAGVVYEQYF. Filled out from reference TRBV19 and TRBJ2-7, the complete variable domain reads DGGITQSPKYLFRKEGQNVTLSCEQNLNHDAMYWYRQDPGQGLRLIYYSQIVNDFQKGDIAEGYSVSREKKESFPLTVTSAQKNPTAFYLCASSASPGLAGVVYEQYFGPGTRLTVT.

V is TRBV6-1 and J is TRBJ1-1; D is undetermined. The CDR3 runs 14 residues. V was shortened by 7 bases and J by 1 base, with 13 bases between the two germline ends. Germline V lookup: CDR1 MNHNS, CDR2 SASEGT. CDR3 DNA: TGTGCCAGCAACCCCCGTAGCCAGAACACTGAAGCTTTCTTT. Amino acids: CASNPRSQNTEAFF.

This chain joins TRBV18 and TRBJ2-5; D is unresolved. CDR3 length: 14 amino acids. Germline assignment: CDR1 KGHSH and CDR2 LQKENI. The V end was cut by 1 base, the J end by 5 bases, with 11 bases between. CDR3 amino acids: CASSPLPREETQYF. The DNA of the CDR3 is TGTGCCAGCTCACCACTACCCCGTGAGGAGACCCAGTACTTC.

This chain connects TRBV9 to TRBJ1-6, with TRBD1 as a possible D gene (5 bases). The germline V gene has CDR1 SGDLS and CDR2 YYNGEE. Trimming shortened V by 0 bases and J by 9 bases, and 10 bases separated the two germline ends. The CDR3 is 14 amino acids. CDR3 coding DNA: TGTGCCAGCAGCGTAGAAGCAGGGTCTTCACCCCTCCACTTT. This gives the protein CASSVEAGSSPLHF.

The CDR3 region has the DNA TGTGCCAGCAGTGTGACTCGTGGACAGGGAAATAATGAGCAGTTCTTC. It yields the protein CASSVTRGQGNNEQFF. This chain uses TRBV28 with TRBJ2-1; 8 bases map to TRBD1. CDR3 length: 16 amino acids. Trimming removed 5 bases from V and 7 bases from J; junction bases left unmatched: 13. CDR1 and CDR2 (germline): MDHEN, SYDVKM.

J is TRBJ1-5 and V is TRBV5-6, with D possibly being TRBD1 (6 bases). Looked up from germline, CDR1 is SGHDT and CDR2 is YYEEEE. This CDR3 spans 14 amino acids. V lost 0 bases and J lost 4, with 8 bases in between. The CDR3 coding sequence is TGTGCCAGCAGCTTGGCCCAGGGGAATCAGCCCCAGCATTTT. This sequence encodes CASSLAQGNQPQHF.

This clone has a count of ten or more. The CDR3 region is CASSIIGLAEDNEQFF. The CDR3 DNA is TGTGCCAGTAGTATTATCGGACTAGCGGAAGACAATGAGCAGTTCTTC. The V and J genes are TRBV19 and TRBJ2-1, with 10 bases lining up with TRBD2. V shed 3 bases and J 5 bases; nucleotides not matched to a gene: 7. This CDR3 has 16 amino acids. Germline CDR1 LNHDA, CDR2 SQIVND (reference sequence).

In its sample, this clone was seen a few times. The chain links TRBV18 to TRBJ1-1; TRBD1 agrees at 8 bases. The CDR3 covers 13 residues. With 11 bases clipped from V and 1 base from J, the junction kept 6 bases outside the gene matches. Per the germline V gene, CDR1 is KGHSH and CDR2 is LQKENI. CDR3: CAGSRGQNTEAFF. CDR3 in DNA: TGTGCCGGATCCAGGGGGCAGAACACTGAAGCTTTCTTT.

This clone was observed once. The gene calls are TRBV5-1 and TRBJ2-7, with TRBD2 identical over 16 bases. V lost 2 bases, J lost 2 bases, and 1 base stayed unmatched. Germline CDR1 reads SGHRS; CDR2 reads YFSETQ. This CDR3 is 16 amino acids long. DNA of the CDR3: TGCGCCAGCAGCTTAGGGACTAGCGGGGGGGCCTACGAGCAGTACTTC. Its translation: CASSLGTSGGAYEQYF.

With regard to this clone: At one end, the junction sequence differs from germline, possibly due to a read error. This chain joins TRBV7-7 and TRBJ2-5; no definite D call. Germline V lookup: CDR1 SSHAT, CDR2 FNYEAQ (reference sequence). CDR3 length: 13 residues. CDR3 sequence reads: CASSPGPEETQYF. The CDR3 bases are TGTGCTAGCAGCCCCGGTCCCGAAGAGACCCAGTACTTC.

The CDR3 here is CASSFWTGGTGELFF. The CDR3 DNA is TGTGCCAGCAGCTTTTGGACAGGGGGCACCGGGGAGCTGTTTTTT. This sequence joins TRBV11-2 and TRBJ2-2; 10 bases fit TRBD1. J lost 4 bases, V lost 3 bases, and 2 bases had no gene match. This CDR3 contains 15 residues. Per germline, CDR1 SGHAT and CDR2 FQNNGV.

The chain's CDR3 is CATSRERGARNTEAFF. The CDR3 DNA is TGTGCCACCAGCAGAGAACGGGGGGCAAGGAACACTGAAGCTTTCTTT. The chain joins TRBV15 to TRBJ1-1; possible D gene TRBD1, 6 bases. Germline loops: CDR1 LNHNV, CDR2 YYDKDF (reference sequence). The CDR3 runs 16 residues. Trimming took off 0 bases at V and 1 base at J, with 12 bases between the two ends.

As DNA, the CDR3 is TGCAGCGTCCACCTCGGACAAACGAACACTGAAGCTTTCTTT. Residues: CSVHLGQTNTEAFF. The chain couples TRBV29-1 to TRBJ1-1; the D gene is possibly TRBD1 (5 bases). The germline CDR1 and CDR2 sequences are SQVTM and ANQGSEA. The CDR3 is 14 amino acids. V lost 6 bases, J lost 1 base, and 15 bases lay in between.

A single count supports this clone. This chain's CDR3 is CASSPGQGRYGYTF. The DNA for the CDR3 is TGTGCCAGCAGCCCCGGACAGGGGCGCTATGGCTACACCTTC. The chain carries TRBV6-5 and TRBJ1-2, with 9 bases identical to TRBD1. This CDR3 contains 14 residues. Germline CDR1 and CDR2: MNHEY and SVGAGI. V lost 6 bases and J lost 4; bases outside the gene matches: 6.

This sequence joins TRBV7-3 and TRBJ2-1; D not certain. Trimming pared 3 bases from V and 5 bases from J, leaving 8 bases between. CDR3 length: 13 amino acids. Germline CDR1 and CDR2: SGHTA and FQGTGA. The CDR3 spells CASSFRLNNEQFF. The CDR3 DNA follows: TGTGCCAGCAGCTTTCGACTCAACAATGAGCAGTTCTTC.

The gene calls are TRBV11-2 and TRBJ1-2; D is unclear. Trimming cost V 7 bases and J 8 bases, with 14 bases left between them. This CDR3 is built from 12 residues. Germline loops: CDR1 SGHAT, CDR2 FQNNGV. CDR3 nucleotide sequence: TGTGCCAGCACCGGGAGGGCTGGCGGCTACACCTTC. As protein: CASTGRAGGYTF.